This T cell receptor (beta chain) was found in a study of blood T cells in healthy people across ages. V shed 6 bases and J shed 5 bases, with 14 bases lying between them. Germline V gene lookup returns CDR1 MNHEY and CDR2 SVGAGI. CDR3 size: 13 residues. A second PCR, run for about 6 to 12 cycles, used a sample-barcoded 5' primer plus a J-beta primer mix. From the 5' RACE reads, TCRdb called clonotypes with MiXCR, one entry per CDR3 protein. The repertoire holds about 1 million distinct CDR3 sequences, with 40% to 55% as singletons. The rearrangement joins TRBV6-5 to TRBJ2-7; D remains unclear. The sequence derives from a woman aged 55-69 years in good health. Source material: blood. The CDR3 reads CASRTRPWDEQYF. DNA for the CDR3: TGTGCCAGCAGAACCCGGCCCTGGGACGAGCAGTACTTC.